Below are 20 T cell receptor beta chains sequenced from a single sample in a study of Ad26.COV2.S vaccination and SARS-CoV-2 variants. The treatment denotes: roughly 19 received Ad26.COV2.S at low or high dose, single or two shots; several received placebo; per-sample allocation not given. Sample collection was performed on day 63 after the first vaccine or placebo injection. Some clones are missing from TCRdb's copy, which holds only in-frame ones; the method was immunoSEQ multiplex PCR. The table shows some 420,000 clones, with 70% to 90% occurring only once. The sample consisted of peripheral blood, taken in a trial of Ad26.COV2.S vaccine versus placebo. The receptors derive from a person aged 18-60 years who received the Ad26.COV2.S COVID-19 vaccine or a placebo.

This chain uses TRBV7-9 with TRBJ1-5; maybe TRBD1 (5 bases). V was shortened by 5 bases and J by 2 bases, with 10 bases between the two germline ends. This CDR3 contains 14 residues. Germline V gives CDR1 SEHNR, CDR2 FQNEAQ (reference sequence). The CDR3 sequence: CASSQGTGNQPQHF. DNA for the CDR3: TGTGCCAGCAGCCAGGGTACGGGCAATCAGCCCCAGCATTTT.

The chain recombines TRBV6-1 with TRBJ1-2; no clear D gene. The CDR3 extends over 14 amino acids. V was clipped by 1 base and J by 3 bases, with 9 bases between them. CDR1 MNHNS and CDR2 SASEGT come from the germline V gene. In DNA form, the CDR3 reads TGTGCCAGCAGTGAAGATTGGCAGGACTATGGCTACACCTTC. Protein product: CASSEDWQDYGYTF.

V is TRBV7-9 and J is TRBJ2-3; D gene unclear. Germline CDR1 SEHNR, CDR2 FQNEAQ (reference sequence). V lost 1 base, J lost 0 bases, and 5 bases lay in between. The CDR3 length is 14 residues. CDR3 nucleotides: TGTGCCAGCAGCTTAGGTGCTAGCACAGATACGCAGTATTTT. Protein sequence: CASSLGASTDTQYF.

The chain uses TRBV18 and TRBJ1-1; D may be TRBD1 (5 bases). The CDR3 is 15 residues long. Between the trimmed V and J ends, which lost 5 bases and 6 bases, there was a span of 19 bases. Looked up from germline, CDR1 is KGHSH and CDR2 is LQKENI. This CDR3 reads CASSTTRDLGPEAFF. The CDR3 nucleotides are TGTGCCAGCTCAACGACCCGGGACCTCGGGCCTGAAGCTTTCTTT.

The rearrangement uses TRBV5-1 and TRBJ2-7, with D maybe TRBD1 (7 bases). The germline CDR1 and CDR2 sequences are SGHRS and YFSETQ. V gave up 4 bases and J gave up 4 bases, with 15 bases separating them. The CDR3 loop spans 14 amino acids. The CDR3 region is CASSHGGGTYEQYF. The CDR3 region has the DNA TGCGCCAGCAGCCATGGAGGGGGCACATACGAGCAGTACTTC.

The chain has TRBV5-1 and TRBJ2-7; 9 positions agree with TRBD2. With V trimmed by 0 bases and J by 0 bases, 4 bases remained unmatched. The length of the CDR3 is 16 residues. Germline V gene lookup returns CDR1 SGHRS and CDR2 YFSETQ. CDR3 sequence: CASSLEVSGSSYEQYF. The CDR3 DNA follows: TGCGCCAGCAGCTTGGAAGTTAGCGGGAGCTCCTACGAGCAGTACTTC.

The V call is TRBV6-2 or TRBV6-3, the J call TRBJ1-2; D might be TRBD1 (5 bases). Between the trimmed V and J ends, which lost 5 bases and 0 bases, there was a span of 16 bases. The CDR3 runs 16 residues. The germline CDR1 and CDR2 sequences are MNHEY and SVGEGT. Here the CDR3 reads CASSTPTAAPNYGYTF. In nucleotides, the CDR3 is TGTGCCAGCAGTACCCCGACAGCAGCGCCTAACTATGGCTACACCTTC.

This clone was found once. This chain uses TRBV29-1 with TRBJ2-1; 9 nucleotides align to TRBD2. With 7 bases clipped from V and 2 bases from J, the junction kept 9 bases outside the gene matches. Germline loops: CDR1 SQVTM, CDR2 ANQGSEA. This CDR3 region has 15 residues. This CDR3 reads CSAKVAGGAYNEQFF. CDR3 in DNA: TGCAGCGCTAAGGTGGCGGGGGGGGCCTACAATGAGCAGTTCTTC.

The genes are TRBV5-4 and TRBJ1-1; D is perhaps TRBD1 (5 bases). Trimming removed 2 bases from V and 0 bases from J, with 14 bases in between. The germline CDR1 and CDR2 sequences are SGHNT and YYREEE (reference sequence). The CDR3 totals 16 residues. For the CDR3, the DNA is TGTGCCAGCAGCTTTGGGACCCTTGGGATGAACACTGAAGCTTTCTTT. Translation gives CASSFGTLGMNTEAFF.

There are a few counts of this clone. The rearrangement joins TRBV4-1 to TRBJ2-7; possibly TRBD2 for D (5 bases). The V end was cut by 8 bases, the J end by 5 bases, with 16 bases between. The CDR3 runs 13 residues. Germline CDR1 is MGHRA and CDR2 is YSYEKL. The CDR3 DNA is TGCGCCAGCTCCTCGGGTTCGGGGAACGAGCAGTACTTC. Its translation is CASSSGSGNEQYF.

The chain carries TRBV6-5 and TRBJ1-2; 7 bases map to TRBD1. The CDR3 is made up of 15 amino acids. Germline CDR1 is MNHEY and CDR2 is SVGAGI. The junction had 7 bases not matched to a gene; V was cut back by 6 bases and J by 0 bases. CDR3 amino acids: CASRPYRGANYGYTF. In DNA form, the CDR3 reads TGTGCCAGCAGACCATACAGGGGCGCTAACTATGGCTACACCTTC.

This chain uses TRBV6-5 with TRBJ1-1; 9 bases match TRBD1. The CDR3 contains 15 residues. Germline CDR1 MNHEY, CDR2 SVGAGI. V trimming: 4 bases; J trimming: 3 bases; junction bases outside the gene matches: 6. CDR3 sequence (DNA): TGTGCCAGCAGTTCCCCCACAGGGGGCCACACTGAAGCTTTCTTT. Translating it yields CASSSPTGGHTEAFF.

Here the CDR3 reads CASSPDGTEAFF. The CDR3 region has the DNA TGTGCCAGCAGCCCGGACGGGACTGAAGCTTTCTTT. V usage is TRBV28 and J usage is TRBJ1-1; D not certain. CDR3 length equals 12 residues. V was cut by 6 bases and J by 5 bases, with 10 bases left in between. Germline V gene data show CDR1 as MDHEN and CDR2 as SYDVKM. Full variable domain (outside the CDR3, taken from reference TRBV28 and TRBJ1-1): DVKVTQSSRYLVKRTGEKVFLECVQDMDHENMFWYRQDPGLGLRLIYFSYDVKMKEKGDIPEGYSVSREKKERFSLILESASTNQTSMYLCASSPDGTEAFFGQGTRLTVV.

CDR3 nucleotide sequence: TGTGCCAGCAGCTCCCTGGACAGGGCGAACACCGGGGAGCTGTTTTTT. Translated: CASSSLDRANTGELFF. The chain links TRBV5-6 to TRBJ2-2; 8 positions match TRBD1. Unmatched junction bases numbered 4, after V lost 3 bases and J lost 0 bases. This CDR3 has 16 residues. CDR1 is SGHDT, CDR2 YYEEEE, per germline.

The V call is TRBV14, the J call TRBJ2-7; 9 bases are a match to TRBD1. Trimming at V came to 2 bases and at J to 2 bases, leaving 4 bases not matched to a gene. This CDR3 region has 15 residues. In germline, CDR1 is SGHDN, CDR2 FVKESK. As DNA, the CDR3 is TGTGCCAGCAGCCAACCCGGGACAGGGACCTACGAGCAGTACTTC. Its translation: CASSQPGTGTYEQYF.

Details on this clone: The sample has other DNA sequences that encode this CDR3 too. The chain employs TRBV6-6 and TRBJ2-5; D call uncertain. V dropped 0 bases and J dropped 4 bases, with 3 bases sitting between them. The length of the CDR3 is 12 residues. CDR1 MNHNY and CDR2 SVGAGI come from the germline V gene (reference sequence). In DNA form, the CDR3 reads TGTGCCAGCAGTTACTCGGGAGAGACCCAGTACTTC. It encodes CASSYSGETQYF.

V gene TRBV3-1 (or the pseudogene TRBV3-2) combines with J gene TRBJ2-7; D is unclear. V was cut by 0 bases and J by 7 bases, with 16 bases left in between. CDR3 size: 15 residues. Germline V gene lookup returns CDR1 LGHDT and CDR2 YNNKEL (reference sequence). In DNA, the CDR3 is TGTGCCAGCAGCCAAGATCCACTATCCCACTGGGAGCAGTACTTC. Protein sequence: CASSQDPLSHWEQYF.

The CDR3 sequence is CAWAHGVYEQYF. The DNA for the CDR3 is TGTGCCTGGGCACACGGGGTATACGAGCAGTACTTC. V is TRBV30 and J is TRBJ2-7; weak D call: TRBD2 (5 bases). Germline V lookup: CDR1 GTSNPN, CDR2 SVGIG (reference sequence). V was pared by 5 bases and J by 4 bases, with 12 bases between. The CDR3 runs 12 residues.

The chain has TRBV28 and TRBJ2-7; D is uncertain. V gave up 4 bases and J gave up 6 bases, with 7 bases separating them. This CDR3 spans 11 amino acids. CDR1 is MDHEN and CDR2 is SYDVKM in the germline V gene. The CDR3 DNA reads TGTGCCAGCAGTTCCCAGCGCGAGCAGTACTTC. Translated: CASSSQREQYF.

This clone was seen only a few times. The rearrangement links TRBV5-4 to TRBJ1-3, with 9 bases aligning to TRBD1. V lost 3 bases to trimming and J lost 4 bases; unmatched junction nucleotides: 5. Germline CDR1 SGHNT, CDR2 YYREEE (reference sequence). The CDR3 has 15 amino acids. The CDR3 coding sequence is TGTGCCAGCAGCTCCGGACAGGGGCTCGGAAACACCATATATTTT. As protein: CASSSGQGLGNTIYF.